This T cell receptor beta chain was identified in a study of regulatory T cells in long-lasting Graves disease. Study at large: Recently diagnosed Graves' patients had received antithyroid drugs for under 3 months.

The germline V gene has CDR1 SGHAT and CDR2 FQNNGV. The CDR3 covers 13 residues. Trimming removed 5 bases at V and 0 bases at J, with 4 bases between. Stated time point: newly diagnosed GD, antithyroid drugs for less than 3 months. The TCR library used RNA extracted from PBMCs. Enrollment of patients was through an endocrinology department in Xi'an, China. Sequencing libraries for TCR beta were prepared with iRepertoire HTBI primers and Arm-PCR of CDR3 regions. TCRdb independently ran MiXCR on the multiplex PCR reads; one entry per CDR3 protein. The table lists a few hundred thousand distinct CDR3 sequences, 15% to 20% of them singletons. This sample was shared with a second study, whose subject was T cells in Graves' hyperthyroidism and ophthalmopathy. That source notes: A model of 13 V-J pairs discriminated ophthalmopathy from stable hyperthyroidism.

The V and J genes are TRBV11-2 and TRBJ1-4; unclear D gene. This TCR came from a woman between 18 and 30 years old with Graves disease. The sample was peripheral blood mononuclear cells (PBMCs), taken at new diagnosis, from a patient treated with antithyroid drugs. The CDR3 nucleotides are TGTGCCAGCAGCGTTACAACTAATGAAAAACTGTTTTTT. Translating it yields CASSVTTNEKLFF.